One sample yielded the 28 T cell receptor beta chains listed below, sequenced in a study of blood T cell repertoires in COVID-19. Assay used: immunoSEQ multiplex PCR; TCRdb lists only in-frame clones, some missing. The table records roughly 330,000 clones, approximately 90% of them present only once. Source material: PBMCs or T cells enriched from blood (not recorded which). The receptors were sampled from a woman aged 18-35 years who had recovered from COVID-19.

The genes are TRBV6-6 and TRBJ2-2; 8 bases map to TRBD2. The V gene end was trimmed by 11 bases and the J gene end by 4 bases; junction bases not matched to a gene: 12. Germline CDR1 is MNHNY and CDR2 is SVGAGI (reference sequence). There are 15 residues in the CDR3. The CDR3 loop reads CAFREGQGGTGELFF. The CDR3 bases are TGTGCCTTTCGGGAGGGCCAGGGTGGCACCGGGGAGCTGTTTTTT.

The CDR3 is CATPIERGPDQPQHF. The CDR3 coding sequence is TGTGCCACCCCCATCGAGAGGGGGCCCGATCAGCCCCAGCATTTT. The V call is TRBV24-1, the J call TRBJ1-5; TRBD1 aligns across 7 bases. Germline CDR1 is KGHDR and CDR2 is SFDVKD. The V and J ends lost 9 bases and 5 bases, in that order; junction bases with no gene match: 12. The CDR3 sequence is 15 residues long.

This chain links TRBV3-1 (or the pseudogene TRBV3-2) with TRBJ2-1, with TRBD1 matching 11 bases. Trimming removed 0 bases from V and 6 bases from J; junction bases left unmatched: 4. Germline CDR1 reads LGHDT; CDR2 reads YNNKEL (reference sequence). There are 16 residues in the CDR3. Here the CDR3 reads CASSQEGQGAVNEQFF. CDR3 DNA sequence: TGTGCCAGCAGCCAAGAAGGACAGGGGGCGGTCAATGAGCAGTTCTTC.

A single count supports this clone. The rearrangement links TRBV6-5 to TRBJ1-2, with 8 nucleotides matching TRBD1. The germline V gene has CDR1 MNHEY and CDR2 SVGAGI. Unmatched junction bases numbered 10, after V lost 6 bases and J lost 4 bases. The CDR3 has 15 residues. CDR3 coding DNA: TGTGCCAGCAGGGCTGATTGGGACAGGTCCTATGGCTACACCTTC. This encodes CASRADWDRSYGYTF.

The CDR3 DNA reads TGTGCCAGCTGGGACAGCTTACAAGAGACCCAGTACTTC. Residues: CASWDSLQETQYF. The chain has TRBV5-6 and TRBJ2-5, with 7 bases aligning to TRBD1. The J segment lost 2 bases and the V segment lost 7 bases, leaving 5 bases of the junction unmatched. Germline V gene lookup returns CDR1 SGHDT and CDR2 YYEEEE. The CDR3 is made up of 13 amino acids.

The rearrangement uses TRBV11-2 and TRBJ2-1; D is possibly TRBD1 (5 bases). Germline V gives CDR1 SGHAT, CDR2 FQNNGV. Trimming shortened V by 5 bases and J by 4 bases, and 15 bases separated the two germline ends. The CDR3 loop spans 15 amino acids. This chain's CDR3 is CASSPQGDGYNEQFF. The CDR3 DNA follows: TGTGCCAGCAGCCCGCAGGGCGATGGATACAATGAGCAGTTCTTC.

The chain combines TRBV27 with TRBJ1-2; no clear D gene. Germline-derived CDR1 and CDR2 are MNHEY and SMNVEV (reference sequence). The CDR3 is made up of 13 amino acids. V was pared by 2 bases and J by 4 bases, with 8 bases between. This CDR3 reads CASSLIGSYGYTF. CDR3 sequence (DNA): TGTGCCAGCAGTTTAATTGGCAGCTATGGCTACACCTTC.

V gene TRBV28 combines with J gene TRBJ1-2; D unclear. This CDR3 comprises 15 residues. Germline V lookup: CDR1 MDHEN, CDR2 SYDVKM. V lost 6 bases and J 1 base, leaving 15 bases between the germline ends. CDR3 nucleotides: TGTGCCAGCAGACCTGAGGACTACTATAACTATGGCTACACCTTC. Protein sequence: CASRPEDYYNYGYTF.

The chain is built from TRBV5-4 and TRBJ1-6; weak D call: TRBD1 (5 bases). CDR3 size: 15 residues. The germline V gene has CDR1 SGHNT and CDR2 YYREEE (reference sequence). V lost 1 base and J 5 bases, leaving 10 bases between the germline ends. The CDR3 here is CASSLSRQNNSPLHF. CDR3 in DNA: TGTGCCAGCAGCTTGTCTCGACAGAATAATTCACCCCTCCACTTT.

The chain combines TRBV27 with TRBJ1-5; D is perhaps TRBD1 (6 bases). The CDR3 length is 15 residues. Trimming stripped 4 bases from V and 5 bases from J, with 15 bases between. The germline gives CDR1 MNHEY, CDR2 SMNVEV (reference sequence). CDR3 DNA: TGTGCCAGCAGTTCCGGGACAACTCGGTATCAGCCCCAGCATTTT. Protein: CASSSGTTRYQPQHF.

J is TRBJ1-2 and V is TRBV19; weak D call: TRBD1 (5 bases). V dropped 2 bases and J dropped 0 bases, with 19 bases sitting between them. This CDR3 contains 18 residues. The germline gives CDR1 LNHDA, CDR2 SQIVND (reference sequence). The DNA of the CDR3 is TGTGCCAGTAGTATAACGGCGGCAGGGACTCTCTCTAACTATGGCTACACCTTC. Protein sequence: CASSITAAGTLSNYGYTF.

This clone was counted a few times. The rearrangement links TRBV7-9 to TRBJ2-7, with D perhaps TRBD1 (5 bases). V was pared by 5 bases and J by 7 bases, with 18 bases between. In germline, CDR1 is SEHNR, CDR2 FQNEAQ (reference sequence). The CDR3 has 14 residues. The CDR3 reads CASSLGFRAGEQYF. The DNA for the CDR3 is TGTGCCAGCAGCCTAGGATTCAGGGCTGGAGAGCAGTACTTC.

The genes are TRBV11-2 and TRBJ2-7; possible D gene TRBD2, 6 bases. Trimming shortened V by 2 bases and J by 3 bases, and 11 bases separated the two germline ends. Looked up from germline, CDR1 is SGHAT and CDR2 is FQNNGV. The CDR3 extends over 14 amino acids. This chain's CDR3 is CASSLRGSNYEQYF. The CDR3 DNA reads TGTGCCAGCAGCTTACGGGGGTCAAACTACGAGCAGTACTTC.

CDR3 in DNA: TGTGCCAGCAGCTTAGATCTAAATTTGGGGACAGGTCAATCCTACGAGCAGTACTTC. This codes for CASSLDLNLGTGQSYEQYF. The rearrangement links TRBV11-2 to TRBJ2-7; 8 bases agree with TRBD1. With 0 bases clipped from V and 1 base from J, the junction kept 14 bases outside the gene matches. Germline loops: CDR1 SGHAT, CDR2 FQNNGV. The CDR3 has 19 amino acids.

Of note for this clone: At one of its ends the junction is not consistent with the germline gene, which may arise from a read error. The chain recombines TRBV7-6 with TRBJ1-2; the D gene is possibly TRBD1 (5 bases). This CDR3 spans 11 amino acids. Germline-derived CDR1 and CDR2 are SGHVS and FNYEAQ. DNA of the CDR3: TGTGCCAGCAGCCCTGGGGCTCCTGACGCCTTC. Translation: CASSPGAPDAF.

The J gene is TRBJ1-1, the V gene TRBV7-9, with D possibly being TRBD1 (6 bases). Looked up from germline, CDR1 is SEHNR and CDR2 is FQNEAQ (reference sequence). The CDR3 loop spans 12 amino acids. Deletions cut 4 bases from V and 5 bases from J, with 8 bases between. For the CDR3, the DNA is TGTGCCAGCAGCTATGGACAGACTGAAGCTTTCTTT. It specifies CASSYGQTEAFF.

The rearrangement joins TRBV10-3 to TRBJ1-6, with 8 bases that match TRBD1. Germline V gene sequence: CDR1 ENHRY, CDR2 SYGVKD. The CDR3 consists of 14 residues. After removal of 5 bases from V and 13 bases from J, the junction contained 10 bases not matched to a gene. The CDR3 region is CAISLGGTGSPLHF. The CDR3 bases are TGTGCCATCAGTCTAGGGGGGACAGGTTCTCCCCTCCACTTT.

The rearrangement links TRBV5-1 to TRBJ1-4; D is ambiguous. This CDR3 has 15 residues. The germline gives CDR1 SGHRS, CDR2 YFSETQ. Trimming cost V 0 bases and J 5 bases, with 11 bases left between them. The CDR3 region has the DNA TGCGCCAGCAGCTTGGGGGCCCTTGACAATGAAAAACTGTTTTTT. Translated, it gives CASSLGALDNEKLFF.

This chain joins TRBV3-1 (or the pseudogene TRBV3-2) and TRBJ2-7, with TRBD2 identical over 9 bases. V lost 6 bases and J lost 5; bases outside the gene matches: 5. Germline V lookup: CDR1 LGHDT, CDR2 YNNKEL (reference sequence). The CDR3 is 13 residues long. The CDR3 here is CASSVAGVDEQYF. The CDR3 DNA sequence: TGTGCCAGCAGTGTAGCGGGAGTCGACGAGCAGTACTTC.

The sample holds one count of this clone. The V and J genes are TRBV28 and TRBJ2-7; D gene unclear. The CDR3 runs to 14 residues. Trimming took off 5 bases at V and 2 bases at J, with 13 bases between the two ends. Germline V lookup: CDR1 MDHEN, CDR2 SYDVKM. CDR3 protein: CASSPAQEPYEQYF. The CDR3 DNA follows: TGTGCCAGCAGTCCAGCCCAGGAACCCTACGAGCAGTACTTC.

The rearrangement uses TRBV30 and TRBJ1-2; D ambiguous. Germline-derived CDR1 and CDR2 are GTSNPN and SVGIG (reference sequence). The CDR3 contains 12 residues. Trimming took off 5 bases at V and 8 bases at J, with 15 bases between the two ends. The CDR3 protein is CAWGLAAGGYTF. The CDR3, as DNA: TGTGCCTGGGGATTAGCCGCCGGGGGCTACACCTTC.

This chain links TRBV3-1 (or the pseudogene TRBV3-2) with TRBJ1-2; D unresolved. In germline, CDR1 is LGHDT, CDR2 YNNKEL (reference sequence). The CDR3 is 14 residues long. V dropped 4 bases and J dropped 3 bases, with 12 bases sitting between them. CDR3 DNA sequence: TGTGCCAGCAGCCCTTCGGTGGGAGACTATGGCTACACCTTC. Its translation: CASSPSVGDYGYTF.

In this sample, this clone turned up a few times. The chain uses TRBV23-1 and TRBJ2-6; a weak D match, TRBD1 (6 bases). TRBV23-1 is sorted into the ORF group, with uncertain function. The V gene lost 1 base and the J gene lost 0 bases, with 25 bases spanning the gap. This CDR3 has 22 residues. The CDR3 DNA reads as TGCGCCAGCAGTCAATGGAGCGAGCCCGGACAGATTGCATTCTCTGGGGCCAACGTCCTGACTTTC. It specifies CASSQWSEPGQIAFSGANVLTF.

The DNA for the CDR3 is TGTGCAATCAGGGTGTGGACTGGAAACACCATATATTTT. This sequence encodes CAIRVWTGNTIYF. The rearrangement links TRBV30 to TRBJ1-3; maybe TRBD1 (5 bases). CDR3 length equals 13 residues. Germline V gene data show CDR1 as GTSNPN and CDR2 as SVGIG (reference sequence).

The genes are TRBV19 and TRBJ1-1, with TRBD1 matching 11 bases. Trimming took 4 bases from V and 1 from J; bases not matched to a gene: 5. Germline loops: CDR1 LNHDA, CDR2 SQIVND (reference sequence). The CDR3 has 16 residues. The CDR3 spells CASSTWTGGRNTEAFF. The CDR3 region has the DNA TGTGCCAGTAGTACCTGGACAGGGGGCAGGAACACTGAAGCTTTCTTT.

The chain couples TRBV19 to TRBJ1-2; possible D gene TRBD1, 6 bases. This CDR3 spans 14 amino acids. The V gene's germline CDR1 is LNHDA and CDR2 SQIVND (reference sequence). Between the trimmed V and J ends, which lost 8 bases and 2 bases, there was a span of 15 bases. The CDR3 region has the DNA TGTGCCAGTGCCCAAGCGGGGGCGAACTATGGCTACACCTTC. It codes for CASAQAGANYGYTF.

The V call is TRBV9, the J call TRBJ1-2, with 10 bases identical to TRBD1. The germline V gene encodes CDR1 SGDLS and CDR2 YYNGEE. With 2 bases clipped from V and 4 bases from J, the junction kept 8 bases outside the gene matches. The CDR3 runs 16 residues. CDR3 sequence: CASSVASGTGVYGYTF. In DNA, the CDR3 is TGTGCCAGCAGCGTGGCATCCGGGACAGGGGTCTATGGCTACACCTTC.

The CDR3 loop is CASSLGTGGNSPLHF. CDR3 coding DNA: TGTGCCAGCAGCCTGGGGACAGGGGGTAATTCACCCCTCCACTTT. The chain uses TRBV27 and TRBJ1-6, with 11 bases that match TRBD1. The germline V gene has CDR1 MNHEY and CDR2 SMNVEV (reference sequence). After removal of 6 bases from V and 6 bases from J, the junction contained 4 bases not matched to a gene. The CDR3 is made up of 15 amino acids.